This TCR beta chain was recovered during a study of a mutant IDH1 vaccine in newly diagnosed glioma. Study-level background: The treated population exhibited a male proportion of roughly 60%, a female proportion of 37.5%, and a mean age of about 40 years. Patients were pretreated with radiotherapy, temozolomide, or both, mostly both.

As to time point: week 35, safety follow-up. The investigators gave 300 ug of mutant IDH1 20-mer peptide in each vaccine dose, together with topical imiquimod. At weeks 1, 3, 5, 7, 11, 15, 19 and 23, patients received a vaccination, eight in all. There were new WHO grade 3 or 4 astrocytomas in the donors, and these were IDH1-mutant and ATRX-lost. The assay was immunoSEQ multiplex PCR, and TCRdb's table has in-frame clones only and misses some. In the table there are tens of thousands of clones, around four fifths of which are singletons. Trimming stripped 8 bases from V and 4 bases from J, with 17 bases between. The CDR3 is made up of 14 amino acids. CDR1 MNHNS and CDR2 SASEGT come from the germline V gene. Remarks on this clone: The antigen remains unidentified. Within the sample, other DNA sequences also encode this same CDR3.

This TCR came from a man between 40 and 49 years old with glioma. Some clones in this sample may be carry-over from other donors' samples. The V call is TRBV6-1, the J call TRBJ1-1; D uncertain. Sequences were derived from PBMCs, sampled from a glioma patient whose treatment included an IDH1 peptide vaccine. The CDR3 DNA is TGTGCCAGCCGATCGACGCCCCTGAGCACTGAAGCTTTCTTT. Translation gives CASRSTPLSTEAFF.